This TCR beta chain was captured by sequencing in a study of early T cells in non-severe SARS-CoV-2 infection. Whole-study results and caveats: Anti-spike CD8 specificities were favored by VDJdb matching, whose results missed private and CD4 specificities.

Ten or more counts support this clonotype. Its specificity is not known. Attached unique molecular identifiers marked individual cDNA molecules. A single record per CDR3 protein comes from TCRdb applying MiXCR to the 5' RACE reads. The table has over 25,000 distinct CDR3 sequences, approximately 6% seen once. The CDR3 has 17 amino acids. Trimming took 3 bases from V and 8 from J; bases not matched to a gene: 14. Germline lookup yields CDR1 SGHDN and CDR2 FVKESK. Sequencing used whole blood. The chain links TRBV14 to TRBJ2-1; 9 nucleotides line up with TRBD1. The receptor's source is an adult who was a healthcare worker with PCR-confirmed SARS-CoV-2 infection or an uninfected control (not recorded which). In DNA form, the CDR3 reads TGTGCCAGCAGCCAGCTCCGCGGGACAGGGAAGGGTGATGAGCAGTTCTTC. Translated: CASSQLRGTGKGDEQFF.